The 10 T cell receptor beta chains in this list originate from one sample, sequenced in a study of cytotoxic CD8 clonotypes in ibrutinib-treated CLL. Using immunoSEQ multiplex PCR, the repertoire was profiled, and TCRdb retains in-frame clones only, with some absent. The sample includes more than 85,000 clones, about 78% of them seen just once. Source: PBMCs, taken after 12 months of ibrutinib treatment. These receptors were taken from a human donor with chronic lymphocytic leukemia.

This clone was seen once. The chain combines TRBV19 with TRBJ2-7; D may be TRBD2 (5 bases). From germline, CDR1 is LNHDA and CDR2 SQIVND (reference sequence). This CDR3 is 16 amino acids long. The ends were cut back, 7 bases at V and 5 bases at J, with 24 bases in the middle. The CDR3 spells CASTPASSGYADEQYF. The CDR3 DNA reads TGTGCCAGTACCCCAGCAAGTTCGGGGTATGCTGACGAGCAGTACTTC.

The rearrangement links TRBV6-5 to TRBJ1-3; D call uncertain. Germline V gene sequence: CDR1 MNHEY, CDR2 SVGAGI. V was trimmed by 6 bases and J by 4 bases, leaving 10 bases between them. The CDR3 has 13 amino acids. The DNA of the CDR3 is TGTGCCAGCAGCTCAGGCGTCGGAAACACCATATATTTT. Its translation is CASSSGVGNTIYF.

The chain couples TRBV9 to TRBJ2-5, with unresolved D. The V and J ends lost 3 bases and 0 bases respectively, with 9 bases between them. CDR3 length equals 14 residues. The V gene's germline CDR1 is SGDLS and CDR2 YYNGEE. This CDR3 reads CASSGAADQETQYF. In nucleotides, the CDR3 is TGTGCCAGCAGCGGGGCGGCAGACCAAGAGACCCAGTACTTC. Full variable domain (missing parts from reference TRBV9 and TRBJ2-5): DSGVTQTPKHLITATGQRVTLRCSPRSGDLSVYWYQQSLDQGLQFLIQYYNGEERAKGNILERFSAQQFPDLHSELNLSSLELGDSALYFCASSGAADQETQYFGPGTRLLVL.

This CDR3 is CAWGTTNYGYTF. DNA for the CDR3: TGTGCCTGGGGTACTACTAACTATGGCTACACCTTC. The chain recombines TRBV30 with TRBJ1-2; D is uncertain. The germline V and J ends were trimmed by 5 bases and 0 bases, with 7 bases remaining between them. The CDR3 has 12 amino acids. The germline CDR1 and CDR2 sequences are GTSNPN and SVGIG (reference sequence).

This clone has just a few counts. The chain uses TRBV15 and TRBJ1-1; tentative D call: TRBD1 (5 bases). CDR1 LNHNV and CDR2 YYDKDF come from the germline V gene (reference sequence). The CDR3 length is 13 residues. V was pared by 4 bases and J by 5 bases, with 11 bases between. CDR3: CATSTRARTEAFF. CDR3 nucleotide sequence: TGTGCCACCAGCACCAGGGCCCGAACTGAAGCTTTCTTT.

This chain links TRBV5-1 with TRBJ2-5; 10 bases agree with TRBD2. The CDR3 contains 17 residues. Germline CDR1 is SGHRS and CDR2 is YFSETQ. Unmatched junction bases numbered 5, after V lost 0 bases and J lost 0 bases. The CDR3 DNA follows: TGCGCCAGCAGCTTGGCCACTAGCGGGGACAACCAAGAGACCCAGTACTTC. Translation: CASSLATSGDNQETQYF.

V is TRBV5-6 and J is TRBJ2-1; D might be TRBD1 (6 bases). Deletions cut 6 bases from V and 0 bases from J, with 22 bases between. The germline CDR1 and CDR2 sequences are SGHDT and YYEEEE. The length of the CDR3 is 18 residues. The CDR3 DNA reads as TGTGCCAGCACCCCTTTAGCAGGGGCCCTAAGCTCCTACAATGAGCAGTTCTTC. It codes for CASTPLAGALSSYNEQFF.

The rearrangement links TRBV7-2 to TRBJ1-6, with D uncertain. Germline V gene lookup returns CDR1 SGHTA and CDR2 FQGNSA. The CDR3 totals 18 residues. The V and J ends lost 3 bases and 5 bases respectively, with 20 bases between them. The CDR3 coding sequence is TGTGCCAGCAGCTTCGGGCTAGGAGTTTATGGAAATAATTCACCCCTCCACTTT. It specifies CASSFGLGVYGNNSPLHF.

The V gene is TRBV19, the J gene TRBJ2-4; unclear D gene. Germline V gene sequence: CDR1 LNHDA, CDR2 SQIVND (reference sequence). This CDR3 spans 15 amino acids. V lost 9 bases and J 1 base, leaving 16 bases between the germline ends. Here the CDR3 reads CASGPQSGAKNIQYF. DNA of the CDR3: TGTGCCAGCGGGCCACAATCTGGGGCCAAAAACATTCAGTACTTC.

The table lists this clone with a few counts. V and J are TRBV6-1 and TRBJ1-6; no clear D. V lost 1 base and J lost 11, with 12 bases in between. Germline V gene data show CDR1 as MNHNS and CDR2 as SASEGT. The CDR3 is 14 amino acids. The CDR3 DNA sequence: TGTGCCAGCAGTGAAGGAATTCCTGGGCCACCCCTCCACTTT. Translating gives CASSEGIPGPPLHF.